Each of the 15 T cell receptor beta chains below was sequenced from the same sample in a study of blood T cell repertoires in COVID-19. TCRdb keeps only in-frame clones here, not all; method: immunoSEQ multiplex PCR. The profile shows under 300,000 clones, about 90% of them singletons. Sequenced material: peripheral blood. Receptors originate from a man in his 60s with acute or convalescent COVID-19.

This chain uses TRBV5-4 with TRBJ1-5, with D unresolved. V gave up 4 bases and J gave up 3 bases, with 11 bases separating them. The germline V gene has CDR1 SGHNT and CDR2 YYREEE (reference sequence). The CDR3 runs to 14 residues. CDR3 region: CASSVDGFNQPQHF. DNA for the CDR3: TGTGCCAGCAGCGTGGACGGGTTCAATCAGCCCCAGCATTTT.

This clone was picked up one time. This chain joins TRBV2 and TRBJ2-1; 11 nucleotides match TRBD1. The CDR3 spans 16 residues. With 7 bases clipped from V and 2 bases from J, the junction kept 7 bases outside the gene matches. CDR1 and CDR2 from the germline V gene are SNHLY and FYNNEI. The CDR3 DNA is TGTGCCAGCAACGAAGGGGGACAGGGGGCCTACAATGAGCAGTTCTTC. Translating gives CASNEGGQGAYNEQFF.

CDR3 DNA sequence: TGCGCCAGCCGACGGGATAGCAATCAGCCCCAGCATTTT. This translates into CASRRDSNQPQHF. The chain recombines TRBV5-1 with TRBJ1-5; no clear D gene. This CDR3 comprises 13 residues. In germline, CDR1 is SGHRS, CDR2 YFSETQ. V dropped 7 bases and J dropped 0 bases, with 8 bases sitting between them.

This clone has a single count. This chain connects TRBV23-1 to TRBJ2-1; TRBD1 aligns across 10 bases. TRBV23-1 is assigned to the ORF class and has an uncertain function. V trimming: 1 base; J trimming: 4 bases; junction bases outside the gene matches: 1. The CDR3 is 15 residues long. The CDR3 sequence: CASSQWTGGYNEQFF. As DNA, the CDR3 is TGCGCCAGCAGTCAATGGACAGGGGGGTACAATGAGCAGTTCTTC.

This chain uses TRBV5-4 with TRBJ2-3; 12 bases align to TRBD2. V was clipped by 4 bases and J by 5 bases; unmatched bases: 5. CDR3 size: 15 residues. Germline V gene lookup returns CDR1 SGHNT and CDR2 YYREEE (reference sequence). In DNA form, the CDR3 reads TGTGCCAGCAGCCTGGGACTAGCGGGCGGAGATACGCAGTATTTT. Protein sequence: CASSLGLAGGDTQYF.

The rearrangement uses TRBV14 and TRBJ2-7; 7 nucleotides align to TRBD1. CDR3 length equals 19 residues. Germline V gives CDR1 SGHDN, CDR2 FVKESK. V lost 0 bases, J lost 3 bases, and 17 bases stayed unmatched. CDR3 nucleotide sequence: TGTGCCAGCAGCCAAGACAGACGGAAAAAGGACAGGTGGATCTACGAGCAGTACTTC. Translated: CASSQDRRKKDRWIYEQYF.

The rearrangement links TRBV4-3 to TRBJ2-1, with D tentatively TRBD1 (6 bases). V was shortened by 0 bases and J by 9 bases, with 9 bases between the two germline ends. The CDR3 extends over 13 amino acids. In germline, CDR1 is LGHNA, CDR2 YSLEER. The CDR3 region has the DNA TGCGCCAGCAGCCAAGATGTAGGGGGTGAGCAGTTCTTC. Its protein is CASSQDVGGEQFF.

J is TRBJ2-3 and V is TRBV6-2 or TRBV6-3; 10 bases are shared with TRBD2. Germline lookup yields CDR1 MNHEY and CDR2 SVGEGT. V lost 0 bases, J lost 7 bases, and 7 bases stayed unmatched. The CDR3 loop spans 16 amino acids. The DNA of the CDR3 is TGTGCCAGCAGTTACTCGAGTGCTAGCGGGAGTTATACGCAGTATTTT. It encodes CASSYSSASGSYTQYF.

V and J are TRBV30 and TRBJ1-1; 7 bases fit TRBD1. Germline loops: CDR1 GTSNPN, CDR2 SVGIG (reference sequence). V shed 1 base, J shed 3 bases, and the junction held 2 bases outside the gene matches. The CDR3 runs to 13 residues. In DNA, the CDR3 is TGTGCCTGGAGTGGGGGACAGCACACTGAAGCTTTCTTT. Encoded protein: CAWSGGQHTEAFF. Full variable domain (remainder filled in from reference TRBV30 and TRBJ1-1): SQTIHQWPATLVQPVGSPLSLECTVEGTSNPNLYWYRQAAGRGLQLLFYSVGIGQISSEVPQNLSASRPQDRQFILSSKKLLLSDSGFYLCAWSGGQHTEAFFGQGTRLTVV.

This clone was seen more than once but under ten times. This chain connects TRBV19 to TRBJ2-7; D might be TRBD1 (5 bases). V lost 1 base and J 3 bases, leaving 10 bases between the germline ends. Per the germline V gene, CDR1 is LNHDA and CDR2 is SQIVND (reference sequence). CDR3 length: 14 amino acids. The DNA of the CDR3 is TGTGCCAGTAGTATAGGGGCCCAGGGCTACGAGCAGTACTTC. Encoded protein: CASSIGAQGYEQYF.

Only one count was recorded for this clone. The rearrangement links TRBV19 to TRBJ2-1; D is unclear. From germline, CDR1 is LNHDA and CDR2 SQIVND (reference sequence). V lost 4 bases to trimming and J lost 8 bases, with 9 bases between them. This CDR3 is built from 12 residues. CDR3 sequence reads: CASSTRKHEQFF. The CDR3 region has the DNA TGTGCCAGTAGTACCAGGAAACATGAGCAGTTCTTC. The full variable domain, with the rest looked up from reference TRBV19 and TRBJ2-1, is DGGITQSPKYLFRKEGQNVTLSCEQNLNHDAMYWYRQDPGQGLRLIYYSQIVNDFQKGDIAEGYSVSREKKESFPLTVTSAQKNPTAFYLCASSTRKHEQFFGPGTRLTVL.

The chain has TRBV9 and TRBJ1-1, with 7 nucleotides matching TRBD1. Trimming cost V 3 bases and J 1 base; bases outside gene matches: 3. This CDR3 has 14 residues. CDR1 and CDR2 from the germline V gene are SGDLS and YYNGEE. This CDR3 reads CASSEGATNTEAFF. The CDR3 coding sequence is TGTGCCAGCAGCGAGGGGGCTACGAACACTGAAGCTTTCTTT.

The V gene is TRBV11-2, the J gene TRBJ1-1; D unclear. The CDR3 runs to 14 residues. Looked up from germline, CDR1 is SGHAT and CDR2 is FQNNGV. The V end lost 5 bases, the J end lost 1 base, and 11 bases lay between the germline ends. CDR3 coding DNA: TGTGCCAGCAGCCCCCGGACTGGGAACACTGAAGCTTTCTTT. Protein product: CASSPRTGNTEAFF.

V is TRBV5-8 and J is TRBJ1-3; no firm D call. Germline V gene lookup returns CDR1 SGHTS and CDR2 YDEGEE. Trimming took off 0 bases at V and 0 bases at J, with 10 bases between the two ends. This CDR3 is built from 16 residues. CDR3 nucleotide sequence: TGTGCCAGCAGCTTGGAGGGAGAGAGCTCTGGAAACACCATATATTTT. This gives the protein CASSLEGESSGNTIYF.

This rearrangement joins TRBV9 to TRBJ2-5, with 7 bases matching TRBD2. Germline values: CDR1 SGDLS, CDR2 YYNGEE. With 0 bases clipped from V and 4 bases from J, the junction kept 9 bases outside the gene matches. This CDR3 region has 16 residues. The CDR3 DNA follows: TGTGCCAGCAGCGTAGCTGGGGGAGGGCCGCTAGAGACCCAGTACTTC. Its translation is CASSVAGGGPLETQYF.